This T cell receptor beta chain appears in the sequencing data of a study of shared clonotypes between healthy human individuals. Study summary: In total, the donors were a couple of women and a few men aged 18 to 49.

Germline values: CDR1 SGHTA, CDR2 FQGNSA. V trimming: 1 base; J trimming: 5 bases; junction bases outside the gene matches: 11. CDR3 size: 17 residues. The material for each subset, its genomic DNA, was split evenly across several immunoSEQ plates. The protocol was immunoSEQ multiplex PCR, while the TCRdb copy is restricted to in-frame clones and leaves out a portion. The table includes 2,500,000 or so clones, around 90% detected once. The donor population consisted of healthy HIV-negative adults with no recent acute infections or vaccinations. This chain uses TRBV7-2 with TRBJ2-1; 7 bases map to TRBD2. The material sequenced was naive CD4+ T cells sorted from blood. Subset specified: CD45RA+ positively selected. This clonotype was sampled from a man between 18 and 35 years old in good health. CDR3 DNA sequence: TGTGCCAGCAGCTTAGGCCCACCGGGACTACTAGACAATGAGCAGTTCTTC. Translating gives CASSLGPPGLLDNEQFF. The variable domain in full, completed from reference TRBV7-2 and TRBJ2-1, reads GAGVSQSPSNKVTEKGKDVELRCDPISGHTALYWYRQSLGQGLEFLIYFQGNSAPDKSGLPSDRFSAERTGGSVSTLTIQRTQQEDSAVYLCASSLGPPGLLDNEQFFGPGTRLTVL.